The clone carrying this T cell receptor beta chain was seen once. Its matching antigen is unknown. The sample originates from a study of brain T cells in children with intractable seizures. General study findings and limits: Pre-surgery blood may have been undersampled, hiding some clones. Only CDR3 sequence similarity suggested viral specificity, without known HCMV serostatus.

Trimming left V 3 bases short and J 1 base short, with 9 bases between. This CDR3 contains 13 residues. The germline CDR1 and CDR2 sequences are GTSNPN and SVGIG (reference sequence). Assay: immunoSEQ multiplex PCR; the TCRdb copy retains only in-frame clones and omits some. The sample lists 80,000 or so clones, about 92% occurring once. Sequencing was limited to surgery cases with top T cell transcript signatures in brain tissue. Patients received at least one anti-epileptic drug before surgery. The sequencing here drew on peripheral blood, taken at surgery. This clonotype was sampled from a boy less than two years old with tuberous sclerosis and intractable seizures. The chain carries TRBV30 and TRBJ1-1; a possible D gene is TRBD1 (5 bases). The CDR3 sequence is CAWRSQGNTEAFF. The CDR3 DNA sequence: TGTGCCTGGAGGTCCCAGGGGAACACTGAAGCTTTCTTT.